This is a list of T cell receptor beta chains from one sample in a study of shared clonotypes between healthy human individuals. Produced via immunoSEQ multiplex PCR; TCRdb's table is partial and in-frame only. Found here are more than 2 million clones, approximately 96% of them singletons; the top ten hold more than 0.1%. The sample was naive CD4+ T cells sorted from blood. All receptors come from a man between 18 and 35 years old in good health. Both conserved end residues are part of each CDR3. The D gene is left open where the match is weak. Some rows mark clone size as missing; the rest say once, few, many or name a class of expanded clone.

j_gene	abundance	v_gene	d_gene	CDR3nt	CDR3aa
TRBJ1-2	NA	TRBV19	TRBD1	TGTGCCAGTAGCAGTGGGACAGGGGGCTATGGCTACACCTTC	CASSSGTGGYGYTF
TRBJ2-7	NA	TRBV19	NA	TGTGCCAGTAGTACGTCCAAGGTCGGGGGCGGTAACGAGCAGTACTTC	CASSTSKVGGGNEQYF
TRBJ2-1	NA	TRBV12-5	NA	TGTGCTAGTGGTCTTACGGGACTCCTTTGGGGTGAGCAGTTCTTC	CASGLTGLLWGEQFF
TRBJ2-1	NA	TRBV5-1	NA	TGCGCCAGCTCGAGGACAGAGATTTACAATGAGCAGTTCTTC	CASSRTEIYNEQFF
TRBJ2-3	NA	TRBV4-1	TRBD2	TGCGCCAGCAGCCAACTGGGGACTAGCGGGAAAGATACGCAGTATTTT	CASSQLGTSGKDTQYF
TRBJ2-3	NA	TRBV30	NA	TGTGCCGGGACGCCTGGAGGGGGCAGTACGCAGTATTTT	CAGTPGGGSTQYF
TRBJ1-5	few	TRBV6-1	NA	TGTGCCAGCAGTGAACAGGGAGGCAATCAGCCCCAGCATTTT	CASSEQGGNQPQHF
TRBJ2-7	NA	TRBV4-2	NA	TGTGCCAGCAGCCAAGATAGGAGCTACGAGCAGTACTTC	CASSQDRSYEQYF
TRBJ2-1	once	TRBV7-8	TRBD1	TGTGCCAGCAGCTCGACACCGGACAGGGATTACAATGAGCAGTTCTTC	CASSSTPDRDYNEQFF
TRBJ1-1	NA	TRBV28	NA	TGTGCCAGCAGTTTCGGAGGGGGTAATACTGAAGCTTTCTTT	CASSFGGGNTEAFF